These 8 T cell receptor beta chains were all obtained from the same sample, sequenced in a study of T cells after yellow fever vaccination. TCRdb reprocessed the 5' RACE reads with MiXCR, giving one entry per CDR3 protein. This repertoire shows about 350,000 distinct CDR3 sequences, roughly 7.5% found once; its top ten account for 15% to 20%. Here the sequenced sample was PBMCs, taken around 45 days after the first yellow fever vaccination. These receptors were collected from a young man who received the YFV17D yellow fever vaccine.

The rearrangement uses TRBV7-2 and TRBJ2-4, with 8 nucleotides matching TRBD2. The CDR3 extends over 15 amino acids. The germline CDR1 and CDR2 sequences are SGHTA and FQGNSA. After removal of 2 bases from V and 7 bases from J, the junction contained 7 bases not matched to a gene. The CDR3 loop is CASSLTGGADNIQYF. The CDR3 DNA follows: TGTGCCAGCAGCTTAACCGGGGGGGCCGATAACATTCAGTACTTC.

This clonotype showed up many times. This chain connects TRBV7-2 to TRBJ2-2; a possible D gene is TRBD2 (5 bases). CDR3 length: 15 amino acids. V was shortened by 5 bases and J by 1 base, with 11 bases between the two germline ends. The germline V gene encodes CDR1 SGHTA and CDR2 FQGNSA. The CDR3 region has the DNA TGTGCCAGCAGCAGAGGGCCAGGGAACACCGGGGAGCTGTTTTTT. The encoded protein is CASSRGPGNTGELFF.

This clonotype has just a few counts. V and J are TRBV5-6 and TRBJ2-7; possibly TRBD2 for D (5 bases). Trimming cost V 1 base and J 4 bases, with 15 bases left between them. The length of the CDR3 is 15 residues. CDR1 SGHDT and CDR2 YYEEEE come from the germline V gene. The CDR3 sequence: CASSLYPPGMYEQYF. For the CDR3, the DNA is TGTGCCAGCAGCTTGTACCCTCCGGGGATGTACGAGCAGTACTTC.

This clonotype was seen repeatedly, ten times or more. The chain employs TRBV7-9 and TRBJ2-3; D is tentatively TRBD1 or TRBD2 (5 bases each). In germline, CDR1 is SEHNR, CDR2 FQNEAQ (reference sequence). V gave up 5 bases and J gave up 2 bases, with 14 bases separating them. The CDR3 is 15 amino acids. This CDR3 is CASSARDGDTDTQYF. CDR3 DNA: TGTGCCAGCAGCGCCCGGGACGGTGACACAGATACGCAGTATTTT.

The table lists this clonotype with a few counts. V is TRBV2 and J is TRBJ1-5; TRBD1 is a possible D gene (5 bases). Germline-derived CDR1 and CDR2 are SNHLY and FYNNEI. V was clipped by 6 bases and J by 4 bases, with 16 bases between them. The CDR3 loop spans 15 amino acids. The CDR3 DNA reads TGTGCCAGCAGCAACGGGGCAGCCTCGAATCAGCCCCAGCATTTT. It codes for CASSNGAASNQPQHF.

The rearrangement links TRBV4-3 to TRBJ1-1; D is unresolved. The CDR3 extends over 13 amino acids. Germline assignment: CDR1 LGHNA and CDR2 YSLEER. The germline V and J ends were trimmed by 2 bases and 4 bases, with 8 bases remaining between them. The DNA for the CDR3 is TGCGCCAGCAGCCAAACGACGGGCACTGAAGCTTTCTTT. As protein: CASSQTTGTEAFF.

In this sample, this clonotype turned up a few times. V gene TRBV29-1 combines with J gene TRBJ2-5; the D gene is possibly TRBD1 (6 bases). Germline V lookup: CDR1 SQVTM, CDR2 ANQGSEA. The V end lost 4 bases, the J end lost 5 bases, and 11 bases lay between the germline ends. CDR3 length: 12 amino acids. CDR3 DNA: TGCAGCGTTGTTCAGGGGTCCGAGACCCAGTACTTC. Protein: CSVVQGSETQYF. Based on the CDR3 plus reference TRBV29-1 and TRBJ2-5, the full variable domain is SAVISQKPSRDICQRGTSLTIQCQVDSQVTMMFWYRQQPGQSLTLIATANQGSEATYESGFVIDKFPISRPNLTFSTLTVSNMSPEDSSIYLCSVVQGSETQYFGPGTRLLVL.

This clonotype has a count of ten or more. The chain combines TRBV28 with TRBJ2-3, with 7 bases lining up with TRBD2. Unmatched junction bases numbered 5, after V lost 3 bases and J lost 2 bases. The germline V gene has CDR1 MDHEN and CDR2 SYDVKM. CDR3 length: 15 residues. The chain's CDR3 is CASSFPGGSTDTQYF. DNA of the CDR3: TGTGCCAGCAGTTTCCCCGGGGGGTCCACAGATACGCAGTATTTT.